The clone carrying this TCR beta chain was counted many times. From the RT-PCR reads, TCRdb called clonotypes with MiXCR, one entry per CDR3 protein. The data hold about 680,000 distinct CDR3 sequences, with 11% to 15% observed a single time. CDR3 size: 15 residues. Germline V CDR1 and CDR2: SGHTA, FQGNSA. The V end lost 1 base, the J end lost 4 bases, and 11 bases lay between the germline ends. The rearrangement uses TRBV7-2 and TRBJ2-1; D is possibly TRBD1 (6 bases). The clonotype was recovered from a female donor in good health, serving as a healthy control. Material for sequencing was memory CD4+ T cells from blood. CDR3 nucleotides: TGTGCCAGCAGCTTAGTCGGGCAGGGGTACAATGAGCAGTTCTTC. This encodes CASSLVGQGYNEQFF.